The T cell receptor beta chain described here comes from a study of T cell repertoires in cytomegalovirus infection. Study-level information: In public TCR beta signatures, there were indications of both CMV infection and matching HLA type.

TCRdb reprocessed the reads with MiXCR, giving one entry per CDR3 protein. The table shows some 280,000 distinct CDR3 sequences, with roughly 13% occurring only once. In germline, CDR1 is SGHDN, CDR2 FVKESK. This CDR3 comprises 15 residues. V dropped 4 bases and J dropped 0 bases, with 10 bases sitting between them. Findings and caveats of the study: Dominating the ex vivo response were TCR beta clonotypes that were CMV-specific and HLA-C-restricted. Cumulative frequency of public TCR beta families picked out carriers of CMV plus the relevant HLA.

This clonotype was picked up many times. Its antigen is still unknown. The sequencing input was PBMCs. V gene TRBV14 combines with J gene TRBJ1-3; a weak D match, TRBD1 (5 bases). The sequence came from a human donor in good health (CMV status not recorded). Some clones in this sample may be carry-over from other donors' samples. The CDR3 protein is CASSRDRVSGNTIYF. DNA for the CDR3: TGTGCCAGCAGCCGCGACAGAGTCTCTGGAAACACCATATATTTT.